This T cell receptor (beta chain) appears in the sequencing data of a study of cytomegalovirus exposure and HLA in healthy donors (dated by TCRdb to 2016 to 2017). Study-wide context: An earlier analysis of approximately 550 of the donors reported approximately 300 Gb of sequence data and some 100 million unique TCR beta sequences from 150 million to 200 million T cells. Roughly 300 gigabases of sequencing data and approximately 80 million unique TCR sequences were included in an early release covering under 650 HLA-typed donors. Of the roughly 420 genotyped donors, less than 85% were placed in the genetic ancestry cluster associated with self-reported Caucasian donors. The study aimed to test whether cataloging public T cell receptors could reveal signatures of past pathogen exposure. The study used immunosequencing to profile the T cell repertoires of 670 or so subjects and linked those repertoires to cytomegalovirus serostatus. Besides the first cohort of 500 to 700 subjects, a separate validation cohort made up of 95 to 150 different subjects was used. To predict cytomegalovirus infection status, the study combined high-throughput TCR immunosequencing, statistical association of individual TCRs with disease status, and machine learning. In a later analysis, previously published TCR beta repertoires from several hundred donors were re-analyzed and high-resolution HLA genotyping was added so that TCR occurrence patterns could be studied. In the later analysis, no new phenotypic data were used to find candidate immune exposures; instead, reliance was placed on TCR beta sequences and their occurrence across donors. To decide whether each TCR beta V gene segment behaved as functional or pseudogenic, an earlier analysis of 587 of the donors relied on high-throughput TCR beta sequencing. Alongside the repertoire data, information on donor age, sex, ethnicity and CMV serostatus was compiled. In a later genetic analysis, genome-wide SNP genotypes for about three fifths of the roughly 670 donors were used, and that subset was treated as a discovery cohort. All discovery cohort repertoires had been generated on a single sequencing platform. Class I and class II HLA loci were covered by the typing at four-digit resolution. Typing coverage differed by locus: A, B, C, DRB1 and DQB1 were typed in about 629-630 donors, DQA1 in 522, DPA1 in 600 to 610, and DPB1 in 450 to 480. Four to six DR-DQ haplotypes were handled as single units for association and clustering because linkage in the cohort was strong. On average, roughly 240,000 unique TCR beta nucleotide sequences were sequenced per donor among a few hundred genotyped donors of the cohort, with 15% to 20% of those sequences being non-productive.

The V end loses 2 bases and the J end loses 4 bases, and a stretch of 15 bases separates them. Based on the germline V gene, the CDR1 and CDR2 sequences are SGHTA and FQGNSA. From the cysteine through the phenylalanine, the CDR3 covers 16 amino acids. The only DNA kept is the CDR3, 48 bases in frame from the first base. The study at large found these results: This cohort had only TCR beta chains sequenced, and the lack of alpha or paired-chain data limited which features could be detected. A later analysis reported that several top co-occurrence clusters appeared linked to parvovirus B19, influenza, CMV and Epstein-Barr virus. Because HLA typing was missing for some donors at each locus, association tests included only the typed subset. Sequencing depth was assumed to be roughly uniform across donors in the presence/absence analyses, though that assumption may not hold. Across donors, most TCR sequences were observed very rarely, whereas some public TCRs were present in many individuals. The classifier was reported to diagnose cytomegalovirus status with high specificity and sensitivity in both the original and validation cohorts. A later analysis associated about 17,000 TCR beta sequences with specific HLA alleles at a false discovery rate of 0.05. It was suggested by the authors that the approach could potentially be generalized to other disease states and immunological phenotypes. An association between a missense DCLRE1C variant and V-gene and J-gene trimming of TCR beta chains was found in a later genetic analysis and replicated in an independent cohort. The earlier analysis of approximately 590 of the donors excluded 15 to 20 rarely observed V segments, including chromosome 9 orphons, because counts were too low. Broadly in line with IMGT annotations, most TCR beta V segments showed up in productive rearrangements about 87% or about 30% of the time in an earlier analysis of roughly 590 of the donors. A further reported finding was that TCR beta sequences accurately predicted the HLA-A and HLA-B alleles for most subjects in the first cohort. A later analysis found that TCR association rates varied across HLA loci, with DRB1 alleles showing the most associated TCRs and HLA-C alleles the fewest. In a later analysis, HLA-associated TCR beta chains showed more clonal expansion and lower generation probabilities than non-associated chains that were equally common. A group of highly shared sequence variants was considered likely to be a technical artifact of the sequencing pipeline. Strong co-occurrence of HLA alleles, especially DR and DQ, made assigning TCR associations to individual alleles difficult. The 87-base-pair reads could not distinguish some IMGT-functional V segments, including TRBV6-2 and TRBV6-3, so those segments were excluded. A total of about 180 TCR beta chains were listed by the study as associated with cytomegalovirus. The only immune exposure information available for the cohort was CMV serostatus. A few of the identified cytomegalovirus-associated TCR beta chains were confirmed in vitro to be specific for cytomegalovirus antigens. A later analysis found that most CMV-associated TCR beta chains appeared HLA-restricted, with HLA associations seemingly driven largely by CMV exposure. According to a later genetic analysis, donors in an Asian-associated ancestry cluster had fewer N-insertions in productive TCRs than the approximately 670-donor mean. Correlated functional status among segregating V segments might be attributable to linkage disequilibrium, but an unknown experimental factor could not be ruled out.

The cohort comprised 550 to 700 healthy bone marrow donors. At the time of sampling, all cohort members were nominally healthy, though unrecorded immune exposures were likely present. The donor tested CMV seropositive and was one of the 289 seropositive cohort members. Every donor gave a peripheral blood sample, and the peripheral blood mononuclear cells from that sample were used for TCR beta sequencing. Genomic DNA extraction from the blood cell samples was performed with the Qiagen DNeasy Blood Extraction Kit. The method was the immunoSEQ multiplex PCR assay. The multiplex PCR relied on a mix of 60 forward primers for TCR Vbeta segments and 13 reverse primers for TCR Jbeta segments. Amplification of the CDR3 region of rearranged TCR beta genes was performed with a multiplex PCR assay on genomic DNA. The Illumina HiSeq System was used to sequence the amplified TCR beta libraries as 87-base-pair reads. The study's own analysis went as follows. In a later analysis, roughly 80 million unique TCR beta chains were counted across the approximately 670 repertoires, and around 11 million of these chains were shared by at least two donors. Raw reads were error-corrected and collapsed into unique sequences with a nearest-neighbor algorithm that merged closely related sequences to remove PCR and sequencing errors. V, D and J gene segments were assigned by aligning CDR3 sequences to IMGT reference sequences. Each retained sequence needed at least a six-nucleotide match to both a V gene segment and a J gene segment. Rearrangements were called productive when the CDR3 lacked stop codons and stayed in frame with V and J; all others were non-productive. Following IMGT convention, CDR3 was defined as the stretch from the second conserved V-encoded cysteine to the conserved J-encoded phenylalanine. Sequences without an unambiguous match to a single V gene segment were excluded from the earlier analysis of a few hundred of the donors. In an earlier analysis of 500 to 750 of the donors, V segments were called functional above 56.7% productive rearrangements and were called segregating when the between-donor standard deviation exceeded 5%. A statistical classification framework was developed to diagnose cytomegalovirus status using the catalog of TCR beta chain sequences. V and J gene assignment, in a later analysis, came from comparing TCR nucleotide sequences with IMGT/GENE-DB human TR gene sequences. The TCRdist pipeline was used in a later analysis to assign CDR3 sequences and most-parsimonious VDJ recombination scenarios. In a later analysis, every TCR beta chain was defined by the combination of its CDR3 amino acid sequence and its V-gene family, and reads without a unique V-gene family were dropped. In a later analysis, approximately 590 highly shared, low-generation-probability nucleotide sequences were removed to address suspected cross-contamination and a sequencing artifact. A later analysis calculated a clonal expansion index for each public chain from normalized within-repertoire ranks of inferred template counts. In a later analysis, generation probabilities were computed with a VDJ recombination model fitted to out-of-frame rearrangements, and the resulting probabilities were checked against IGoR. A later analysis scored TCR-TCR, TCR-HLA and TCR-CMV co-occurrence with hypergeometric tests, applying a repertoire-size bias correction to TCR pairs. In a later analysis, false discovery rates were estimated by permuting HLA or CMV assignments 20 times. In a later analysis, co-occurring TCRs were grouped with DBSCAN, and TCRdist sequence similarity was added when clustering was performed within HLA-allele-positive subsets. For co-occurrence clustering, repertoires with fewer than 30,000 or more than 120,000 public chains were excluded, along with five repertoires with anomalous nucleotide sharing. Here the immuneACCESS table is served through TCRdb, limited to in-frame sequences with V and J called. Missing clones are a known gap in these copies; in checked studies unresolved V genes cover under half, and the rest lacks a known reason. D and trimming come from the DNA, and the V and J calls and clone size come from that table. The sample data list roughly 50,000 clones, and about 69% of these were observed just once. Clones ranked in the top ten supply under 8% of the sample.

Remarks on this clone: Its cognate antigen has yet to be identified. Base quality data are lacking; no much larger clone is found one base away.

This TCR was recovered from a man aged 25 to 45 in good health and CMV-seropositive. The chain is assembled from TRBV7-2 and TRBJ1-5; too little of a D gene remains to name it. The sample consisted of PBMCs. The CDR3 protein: CASSLSSAGLNQPQHF. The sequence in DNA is TGTGCCAGCAGCTTAAGTTCCGCAGGCCTAAATCAGCCCCAGCATTTT. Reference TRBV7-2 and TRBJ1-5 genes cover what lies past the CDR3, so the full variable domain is GAGVSQSPSNKVTEKGKDVELRCDPISGHTALYWYRQSLGQGLEFLIYFQGNSAPDKSGLPSDRFSAERTGGSVSTLTIQRTQQEDSAVYLCASSLSSAGLNQPQHFGDGTRLSIL.